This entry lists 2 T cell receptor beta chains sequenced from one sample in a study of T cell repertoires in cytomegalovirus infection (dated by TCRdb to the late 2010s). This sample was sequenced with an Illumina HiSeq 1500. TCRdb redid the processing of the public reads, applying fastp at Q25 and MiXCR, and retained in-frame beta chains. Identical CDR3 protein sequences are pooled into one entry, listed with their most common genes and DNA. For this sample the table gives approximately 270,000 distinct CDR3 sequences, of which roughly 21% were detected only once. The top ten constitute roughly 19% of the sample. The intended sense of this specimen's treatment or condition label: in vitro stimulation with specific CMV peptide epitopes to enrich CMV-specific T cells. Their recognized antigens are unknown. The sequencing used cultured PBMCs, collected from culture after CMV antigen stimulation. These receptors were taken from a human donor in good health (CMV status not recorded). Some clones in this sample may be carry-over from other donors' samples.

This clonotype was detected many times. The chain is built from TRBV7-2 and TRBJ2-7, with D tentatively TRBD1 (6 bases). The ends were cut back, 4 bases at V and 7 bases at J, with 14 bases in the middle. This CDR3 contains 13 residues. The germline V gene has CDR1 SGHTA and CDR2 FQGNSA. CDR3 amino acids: CASSSQGTLEQYV. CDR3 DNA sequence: TGTGCCAGCAGCTCCCAGGGGACCTTGGAGCAGTACGTC.

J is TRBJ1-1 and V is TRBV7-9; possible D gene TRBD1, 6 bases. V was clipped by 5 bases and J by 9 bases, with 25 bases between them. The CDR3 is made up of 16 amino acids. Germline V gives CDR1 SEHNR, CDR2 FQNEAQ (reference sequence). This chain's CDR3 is CASSLPRGGQPQQAFF. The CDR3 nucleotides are TGTGCCAGCAGCCTCCCGAGGGGGGGGCAGCCGCAACAAGCTTTCTTT.